The sequence of this T cell receptor beta chain was determined in a study of post-analysis software for immune sequencing data. Prepared TCR beta cDNA libraries contained unique molecular identifiers. MiXCR was run by TCRdb on the PCR reads, yielding one entry per CDR3 protein. Among 700,000 to 900,000 distinct CDR3 sequences listed, around 46% were seen once. Of note for this clonotype: The antigen remains undetermined.

Regarding the study as a whole: There was significantly lower normalized Chao1 diversity in multiple sclerosis patients than in controls. Under the F measure, samples that were prepared in one batch clustered strongly together.

The clonotype was recovered from a girl aged 5-17 years with multiple sclerosis. Input material: blood.

CDR3 DNA: TGTGCCACCAGCGGAGTTTATGGCTACACCTTC. Translation gives CATSGVYGYTF. The rearrangement links TRBV15 to TRBJ1-2; D uncertain. With 5 bases removed from V and 5 bases from J, the gap between germline ends came to 6 bases. The germline gives CDR1 LNHNV, CDR2 YYDKDF (reference sequence). The CDR3 has 11 residues.